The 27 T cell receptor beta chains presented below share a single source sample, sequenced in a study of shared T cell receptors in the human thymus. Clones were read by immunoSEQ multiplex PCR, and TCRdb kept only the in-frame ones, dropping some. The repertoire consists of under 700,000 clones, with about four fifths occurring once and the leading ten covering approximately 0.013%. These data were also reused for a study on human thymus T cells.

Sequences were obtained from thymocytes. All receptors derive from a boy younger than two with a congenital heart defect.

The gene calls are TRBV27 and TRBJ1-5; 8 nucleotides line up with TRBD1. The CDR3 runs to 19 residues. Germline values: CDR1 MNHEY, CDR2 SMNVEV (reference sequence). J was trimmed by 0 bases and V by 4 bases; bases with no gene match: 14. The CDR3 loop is CASSSLLGTGFYSNQPQHF. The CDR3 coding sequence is TGTGCCAGCAGTTCCCTACTCGGGACAGGTTTCTATAGCAATCAGCCCCAGCATTTT.

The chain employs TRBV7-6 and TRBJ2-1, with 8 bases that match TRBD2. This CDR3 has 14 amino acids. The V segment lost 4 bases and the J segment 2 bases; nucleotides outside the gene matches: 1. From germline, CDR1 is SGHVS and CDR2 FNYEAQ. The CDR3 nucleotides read TGTGCCAGCAGCTCGGGACTAGCCTACAATGAGCAGTTCTTC. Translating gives CASSSGLAYNEQFF.

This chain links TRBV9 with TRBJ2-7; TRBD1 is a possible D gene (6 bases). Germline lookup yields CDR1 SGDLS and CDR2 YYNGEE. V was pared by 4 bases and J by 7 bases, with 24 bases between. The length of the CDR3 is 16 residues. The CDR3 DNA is TGTGCCAGCAGCTTCACATCCGGGACATTCGACGGAGAGCAGTACTTC. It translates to CASSFTSGTFDGEQYF.

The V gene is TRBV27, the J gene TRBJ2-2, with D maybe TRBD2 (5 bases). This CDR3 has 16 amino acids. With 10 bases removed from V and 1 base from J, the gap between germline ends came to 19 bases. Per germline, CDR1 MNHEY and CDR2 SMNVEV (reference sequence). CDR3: CATRRRVSRNTGELFF. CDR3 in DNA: TGTGCCACCAGAAGGCGGGTTAGTAGGAACACCGGGGAGCTGTTTTTT.

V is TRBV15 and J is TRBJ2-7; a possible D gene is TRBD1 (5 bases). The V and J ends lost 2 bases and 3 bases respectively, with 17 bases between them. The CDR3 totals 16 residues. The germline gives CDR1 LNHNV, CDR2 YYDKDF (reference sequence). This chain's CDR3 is CATSRSLGRHNYEQYF. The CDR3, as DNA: TGTGCCACCAGCAGATCCCTGGGGCGGCACAACTACGAGCAGTACTTC.

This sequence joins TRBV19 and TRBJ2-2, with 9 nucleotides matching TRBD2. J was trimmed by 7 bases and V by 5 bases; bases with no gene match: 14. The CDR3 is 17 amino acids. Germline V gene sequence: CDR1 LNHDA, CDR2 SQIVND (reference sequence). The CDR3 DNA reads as TGTGCCAGTAGTCTTGGTCCTAGCGGGAAAATTGACGGGGAGCTGTTTTTT. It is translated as CASSLGPSGKIDGELFF.

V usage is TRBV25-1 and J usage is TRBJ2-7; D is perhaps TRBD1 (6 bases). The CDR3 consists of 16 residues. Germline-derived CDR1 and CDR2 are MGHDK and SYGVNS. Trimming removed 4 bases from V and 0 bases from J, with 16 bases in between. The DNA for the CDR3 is TGTGCCAGCAGTGTAACAGGGTCCAAGAACTCCTACGAGCAGTACTTC. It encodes CASSVTGSKNSYEQYF.

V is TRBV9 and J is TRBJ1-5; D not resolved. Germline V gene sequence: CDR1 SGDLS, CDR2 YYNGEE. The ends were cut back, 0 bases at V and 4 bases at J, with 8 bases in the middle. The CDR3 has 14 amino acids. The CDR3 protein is CASSVGGDNQPQHF. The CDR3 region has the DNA TGTGCCAGCAGCGTAGGCGGTGATAATCAGCCCCAGCATTTT.

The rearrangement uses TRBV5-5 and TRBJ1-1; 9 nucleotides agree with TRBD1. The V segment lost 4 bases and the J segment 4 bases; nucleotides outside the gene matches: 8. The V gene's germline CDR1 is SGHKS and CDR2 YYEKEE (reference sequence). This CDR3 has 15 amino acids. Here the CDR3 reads CASSLKTGGCTEAFF. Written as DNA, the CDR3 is TGTGCCAGCAGCCTAAAGACAGGGGGATGCACTGAAGCTTTCTTT.

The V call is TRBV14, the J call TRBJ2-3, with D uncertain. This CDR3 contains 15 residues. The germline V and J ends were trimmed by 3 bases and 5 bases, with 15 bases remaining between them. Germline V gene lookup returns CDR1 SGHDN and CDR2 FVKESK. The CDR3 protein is CASSQPRQTRDTQYF. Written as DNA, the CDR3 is TGTGCCAGCAGCCAGCCTAGGCAGACGCGAGATACGCAGTATTTT.

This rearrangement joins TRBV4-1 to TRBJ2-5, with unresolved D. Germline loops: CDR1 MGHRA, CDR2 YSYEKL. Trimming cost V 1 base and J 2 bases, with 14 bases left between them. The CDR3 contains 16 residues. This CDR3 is CASSQVLDLSQETQYF. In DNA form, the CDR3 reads TGCGCCAGCAGCCAAGTTTTAGATCTTTCTCAAGAGACCCAGTACTTC.

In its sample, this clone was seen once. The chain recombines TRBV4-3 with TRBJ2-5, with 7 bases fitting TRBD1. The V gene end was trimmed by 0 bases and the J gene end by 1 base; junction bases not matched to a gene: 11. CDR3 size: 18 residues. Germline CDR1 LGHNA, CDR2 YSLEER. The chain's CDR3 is CASSQDKGQRNCQETQYF. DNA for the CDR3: TGCGCCAGCAGCCAAGATAAGGGACAGAGGAACTGCCAAGAGACCCAGTACTTC.

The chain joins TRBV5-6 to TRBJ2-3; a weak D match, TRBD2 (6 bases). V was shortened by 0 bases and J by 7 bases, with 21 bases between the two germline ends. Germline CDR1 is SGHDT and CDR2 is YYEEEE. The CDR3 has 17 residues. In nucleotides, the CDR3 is TGTGCCAGCAGCTTGGGTAGTAGGAGGGCCGCGGTTAATACGCAGTATTTT. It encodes CASSLGSRRAAVNTQYF. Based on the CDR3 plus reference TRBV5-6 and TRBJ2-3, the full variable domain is DAGVTQSPTHLIKTRGQQVTLRCSPKSGHDTVSWYQQALGQGPQFIFQYYEEEERQRGNFPDRFSGHQFPNYSSELNVNALLLGDSALYLCASSLGSRRAAVNTQYFGPGTRLTVL.

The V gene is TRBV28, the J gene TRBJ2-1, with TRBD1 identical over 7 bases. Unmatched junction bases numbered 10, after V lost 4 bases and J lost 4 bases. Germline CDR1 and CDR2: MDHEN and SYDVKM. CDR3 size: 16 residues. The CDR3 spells CASSCRQGEGYNEQFF. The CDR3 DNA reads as TGTGCCAGCAGTTGCCGACAGGGAGAAGGGTACAATGAGCAGTTCTTC.

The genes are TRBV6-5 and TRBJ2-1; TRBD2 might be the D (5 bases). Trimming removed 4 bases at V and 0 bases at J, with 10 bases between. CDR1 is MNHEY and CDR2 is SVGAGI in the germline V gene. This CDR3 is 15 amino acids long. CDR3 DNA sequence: TGTGCCAGCAGTTGCCTTGAGGGCTCCTACAATGAGCAGTTCTTC. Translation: CASSCLEGSYNEQFF.

CDR3 coding DNA: TGTGCCAGCAGTGAGGCTAGCGGGAACTCTGGGGCCAACGTCCTGACTTTC. The encoded protein is CASSEASGNSGANVLTF. This sequence joins TRBV2 and TRBJ2-6; 9 nucleotides align to TRBD2. The ends lost 3 bases at V and 0 bases at J; junction bases unmatched: 3. The CDR3 totals 17 residues. Germline V gene sequence: CDR1 SNHLY, CDR2 FYNNEI.

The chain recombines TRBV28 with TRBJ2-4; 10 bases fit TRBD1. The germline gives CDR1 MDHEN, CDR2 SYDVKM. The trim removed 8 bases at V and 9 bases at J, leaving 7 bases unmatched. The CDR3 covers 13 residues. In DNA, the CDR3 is TGTGCCAGCTCTGGGACAGGGGTCTGCATTCAGTACTTC. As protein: CASSGTGVCIQYF.

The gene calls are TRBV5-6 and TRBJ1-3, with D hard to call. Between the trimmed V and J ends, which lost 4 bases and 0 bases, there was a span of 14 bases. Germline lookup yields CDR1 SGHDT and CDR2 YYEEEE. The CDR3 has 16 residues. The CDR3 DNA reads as TGTGCCAGCAGCGCCTACCGACGGAGCTCTGGAAACACCATATATTTT. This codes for CASSAYRRSSGNTIYF.

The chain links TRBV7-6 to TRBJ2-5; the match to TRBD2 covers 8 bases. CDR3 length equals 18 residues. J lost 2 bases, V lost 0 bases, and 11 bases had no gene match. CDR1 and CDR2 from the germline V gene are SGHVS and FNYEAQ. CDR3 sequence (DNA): TGTGCCAGCAGCTTAGCTCTAGCGGGCGGGGGGAGTCAAGAGACCCAGTACTTC. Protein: CASSLALAGGGSQETQYF.

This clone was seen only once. CDR3 nucleotide sequence: TGCGCCAGCAGCCAGGAACACAGGGTGGGAAACACCATATATTTT. Translating gives CASSQEHRVGNTIYF. The chain joins TRBV4-3 to TRBJ1-3; D perhaps matches TRBD1 (6 bases). Germline CDR1 reads LGHNA; CDR2 reads YSLEER. V was pared by 3 bases and J by 4 bases, with 13 bases between. The CDR3 contains 15 residues.

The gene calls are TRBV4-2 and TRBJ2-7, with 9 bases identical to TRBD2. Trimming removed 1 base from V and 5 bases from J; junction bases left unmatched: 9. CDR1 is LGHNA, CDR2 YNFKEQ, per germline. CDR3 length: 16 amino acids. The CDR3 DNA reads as TGTGCCAGCAGCCAAGGTGGGCGGGAGGGCGGCAACGAGCAGTACTTC. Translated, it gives CASSQGGREGGNEQYF.

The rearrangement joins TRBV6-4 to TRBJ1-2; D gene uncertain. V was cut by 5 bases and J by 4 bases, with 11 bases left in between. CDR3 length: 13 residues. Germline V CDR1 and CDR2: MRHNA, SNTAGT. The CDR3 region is CASSPNGVYGYTF. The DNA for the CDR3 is TGTGCCAGCAGTCCAAACGGGGTCTATGGCTACACCTTC.

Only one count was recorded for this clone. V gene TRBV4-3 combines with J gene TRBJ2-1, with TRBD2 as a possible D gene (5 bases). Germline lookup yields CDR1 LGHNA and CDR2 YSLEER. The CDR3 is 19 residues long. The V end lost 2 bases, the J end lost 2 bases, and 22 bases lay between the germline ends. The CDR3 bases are TGCGCCAGCAGCCAAAGGCTAGCCACGGGAAAAGGCGCCTACAATGAGCAGTTCTTC. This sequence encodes CASSQRLATGKGAYNEQFF.

CDR3: CASSPGLAETQYF. CDR3 bases: TGTGCCAGCAGTCCGGGACTAGCTGAGACCCAGTACTTC. This chain links TRBV6-1 with TRBJ2-5; 9 bases align to TRBD2. The CDR3 consists of 13 residues. V was pared by 5 bases and J by 5 bases, with 3 bases of the junction left unmatched. Germline V gene data show CDR1 as MNHNS and CDR2 as SASEGT.

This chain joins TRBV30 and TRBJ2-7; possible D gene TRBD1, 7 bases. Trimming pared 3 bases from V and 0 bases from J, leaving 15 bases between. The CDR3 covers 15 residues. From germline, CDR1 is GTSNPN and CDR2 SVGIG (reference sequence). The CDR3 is CAWRGRRDSSYEQYF. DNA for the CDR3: TGTGCCTGGAGGGGCCGGCGGGACAGCTCCTACGAGCAGTACTTC.

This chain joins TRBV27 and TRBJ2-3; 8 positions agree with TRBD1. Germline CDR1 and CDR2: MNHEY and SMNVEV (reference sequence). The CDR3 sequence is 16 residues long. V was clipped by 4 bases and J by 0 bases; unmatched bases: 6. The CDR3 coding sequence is TGTGCCAGCAGTTCCGGACAGGGCCCTAGCACAGATACGCAGTATTTT. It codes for CASSSGQGPSTDTQYF.

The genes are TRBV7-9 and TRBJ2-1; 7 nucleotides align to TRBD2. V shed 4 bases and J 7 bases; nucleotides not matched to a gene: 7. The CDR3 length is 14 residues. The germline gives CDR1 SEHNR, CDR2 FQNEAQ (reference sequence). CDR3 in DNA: TGTGCCAGCAGCTCCGAGCGGGGCAGGAATGAGCAGTTCTTC. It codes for CASSSERGRNEQFF.